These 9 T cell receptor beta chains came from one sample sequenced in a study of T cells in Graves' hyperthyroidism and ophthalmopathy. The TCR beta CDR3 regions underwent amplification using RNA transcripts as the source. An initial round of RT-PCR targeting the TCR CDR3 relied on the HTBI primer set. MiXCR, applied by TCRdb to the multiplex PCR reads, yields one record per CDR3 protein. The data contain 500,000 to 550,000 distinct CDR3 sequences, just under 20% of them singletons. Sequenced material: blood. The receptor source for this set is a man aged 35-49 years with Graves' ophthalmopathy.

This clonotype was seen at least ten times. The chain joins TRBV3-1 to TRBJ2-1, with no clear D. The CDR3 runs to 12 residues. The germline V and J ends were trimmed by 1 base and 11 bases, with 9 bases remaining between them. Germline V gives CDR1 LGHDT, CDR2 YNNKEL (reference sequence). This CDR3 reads CASSQVPQKQFF. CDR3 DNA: TGTGCCAGCAGCCAAGTTCCACAGAAGCAGTTCTTC.

As DNA, the CDR3 is TGTGCCAGCAGACGGGACGGTTATAATTCACCCCTCCACTTT. Residues: CASRRDGYNSPLHF. This sequence joins TRBV6-1 and TRBJ1-6; a weak D match, TRBD1 (5 bases). Germline CDR1 MNHNS, CDR2 SASEGT. Trimming removed 6 bases at V and 4 bases at J, with 10 bases between. This CDR3 comprises 14 residues.

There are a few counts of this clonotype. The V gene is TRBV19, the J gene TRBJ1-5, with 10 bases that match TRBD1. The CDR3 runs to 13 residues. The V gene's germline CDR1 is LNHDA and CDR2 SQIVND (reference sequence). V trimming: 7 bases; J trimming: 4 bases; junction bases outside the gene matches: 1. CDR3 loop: CASMGQGNQPQHF. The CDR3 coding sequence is TGTGCCAGTATGGGACAGGGGAATCAGCCCCAGCATTTT.

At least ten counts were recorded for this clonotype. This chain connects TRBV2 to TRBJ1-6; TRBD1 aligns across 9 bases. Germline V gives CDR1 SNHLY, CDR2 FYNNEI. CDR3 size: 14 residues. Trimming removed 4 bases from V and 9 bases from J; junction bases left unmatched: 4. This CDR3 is CASSAPGQGSPLHF. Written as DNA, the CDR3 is TGTGCCAGCAGTGCGCCGGGACAGGGTTCACCCCTCCACTTT. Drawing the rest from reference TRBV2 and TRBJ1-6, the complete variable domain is EPEVTQTPSHQVTQMGQEVILRCVPISNHLYFYWYRQILGQKVEFLVSFYNNEISEKSEIFDDQFSVERPDGSNFTLKIRSTKLEDSAMYFCASSAPGQGSPLHFGNGTRLTVT.

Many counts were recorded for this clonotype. Here the CDR3 DNA reads TGCGCCAGCAGTGAGAGGGGGCCCACAGATACGCAGTATTTT. Encoded protein: CASSERGPTDTQYF. The V call is TRBV10-1, the J call TRBJ2-3; 7 nucleotides match TRBD1. The CDR3 loop spans 14 amino acids. Trimming cost V 2 bases and J 2 bases; bases outside gene matches: 1. CDR1 is WNHNN, CDR2 SYGVQD, per germline (reference sequence).

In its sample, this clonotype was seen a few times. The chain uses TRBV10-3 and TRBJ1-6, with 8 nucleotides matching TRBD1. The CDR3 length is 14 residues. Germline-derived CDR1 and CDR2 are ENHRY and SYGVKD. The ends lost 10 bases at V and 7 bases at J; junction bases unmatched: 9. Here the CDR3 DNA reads TGTGCCACCTTGGACAGGGCAAGAAATTCACCCCTCCACTTT. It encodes CATLDRARNSPLHF.

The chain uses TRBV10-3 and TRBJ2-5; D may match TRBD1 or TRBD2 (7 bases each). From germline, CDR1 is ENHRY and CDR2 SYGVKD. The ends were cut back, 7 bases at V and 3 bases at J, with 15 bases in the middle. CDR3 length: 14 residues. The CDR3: CAINQQGREETQYF. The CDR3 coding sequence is TGTGCCATCAATCAACAGGGGAGGGAAGAGACCCAGTACTTC.

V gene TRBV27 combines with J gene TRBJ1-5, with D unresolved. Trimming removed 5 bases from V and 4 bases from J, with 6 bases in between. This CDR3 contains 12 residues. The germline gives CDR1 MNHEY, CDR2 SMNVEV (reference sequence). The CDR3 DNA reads TGTGCCAGCAGTCACATTAATCAGCCCCAGCATTTT. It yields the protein CASSHINQPQHF.

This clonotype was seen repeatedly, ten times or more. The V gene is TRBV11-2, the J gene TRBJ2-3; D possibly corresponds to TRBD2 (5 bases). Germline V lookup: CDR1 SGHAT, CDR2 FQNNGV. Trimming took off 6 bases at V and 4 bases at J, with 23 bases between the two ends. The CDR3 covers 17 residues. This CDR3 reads CASSPTRRIRASDTQYF. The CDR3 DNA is TGTGCCAGCAGTCCCACTCGGAGGATCCGGGCTTCAGATACGCAGTATTTT.